The source of this T cell receptor (beta chain) is a study of spatial heterogeneity in lung cancer (dated by TCRdb to about 2019). Notes on the research overall: More beta-chain than alpha-chain transcripts were consistently detected, likely reflecting higher beta-chain transcript abundance. In the raw uncorrected reads, each unique combination of TCR and UMI appeared on average more than ten times. The study quantitatively compared TCR alpha and beta repertoires across multiple tumor regions, matched nontumor lung and blood in non-small cell lung cancer. Nonsynonymous mutation counts, determined by whole-exome sequencing of tumor tissue, were related to TCR repertoire features. Both alpha and beta chains were TCR-sequenced in 200 to 250 tumor regions, fewer than 80 matched nontumor lung samples and over 55 PBMC samples obtained at surgery. Broad study findings and their caveats: Confirming at a functional level the hypothesis that regional TCRs recognize regional mutations was considered to require additional single-cell paired TCR alpha and beta sequencing. Ubiquitous expanded tumor TCRs were detected in blood more often at tumor resection than at routine follow-up.

Comment on this clonotype: Its antigen is not yet known. With a much larger clone just one base away, this may be a read error.

Library creation used 5' RACE. Sequenced on a NextSeq 500. To allow correction of PCR and sequencing errors, the TCR library protocol tagged every TCR cDNA molecule with a unique molecular identifier. Concerning the study's data processing: TCR identification, UMI-based error correction and CDR3 extraction were performed with Decombinator tools. Expanded TCRs were defined as those above a frequency of 2 per 1,000, corresponding to the top 1% of the tumor frequency distribution. Renyi diversity was computed with the R vegan package after each repertoire had been subsampled 100 times to 5,000 TCRs. CDR3 similarity networks were constructed using string-kernel similarity of amino acid triplets, with links drawn between CDR3s whose pairwise similarity was above 0.82. TCRdb trimmed the raw reads at Q25, called clones with MiXCR and kept productive beta chains. Each entry merges the rows of one CDR3 protein and shows their most common DNA and genes. What appears here as the V and J calls and clone size reflects TCRdb's work, not the paper's. Recorded for this sample are 20,000 to 30,000 distinct CDR3 sequences; around 4.7% of them occurred a single time. The ten top clones hold roughly 5.2% of the sample.

The CDR3 runs 11 amino acids, cysteine and phenylalanine included. Of the read, only the CDR3 DNA is kept; its 33 bases are in frame from base 1. CDR1 is given as GTSNPN and CDR2 as SVGIG, both from the germline V gene (reference sequence). The sample's time point label is to be understood as: sample taken at primary tumor resection. TCR sequencing used whole RNA extracted from tumor and nontumor lung tissue, or from cryopreserved PBMC samples, without cell sorting. Samples were obtained from approximately 70 patients with early-stage, untreated non-small cell lung cancer from the lung TRACERx cohort. A patient was chosen for TCR sequencing only when enough RNA was available from at least two tumor regions.

The rearranged chain carries TRBV30 and TRBJ1-2, with the D gene call left open. The specimen was PBMCs, collected at surgery. This sequence was found in a male donor with early-stage non-small cell lung cancer. This receptor carries the CDR3 CASPTNYGHTF. The bases are TGTGCCTCCCCAACTAACTATGGCCACACCTTC.